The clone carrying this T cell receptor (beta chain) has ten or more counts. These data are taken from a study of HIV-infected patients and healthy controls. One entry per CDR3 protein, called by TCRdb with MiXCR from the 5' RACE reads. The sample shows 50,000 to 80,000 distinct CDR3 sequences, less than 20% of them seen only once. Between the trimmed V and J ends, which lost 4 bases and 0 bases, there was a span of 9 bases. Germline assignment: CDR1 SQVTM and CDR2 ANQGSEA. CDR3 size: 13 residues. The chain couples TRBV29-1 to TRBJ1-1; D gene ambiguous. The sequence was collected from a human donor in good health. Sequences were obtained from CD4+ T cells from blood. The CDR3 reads CSVGRRMNTEAFF. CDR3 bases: TGCAGCGTTGGCAGACGGATGAACACTGAAGCTTTCTTT.